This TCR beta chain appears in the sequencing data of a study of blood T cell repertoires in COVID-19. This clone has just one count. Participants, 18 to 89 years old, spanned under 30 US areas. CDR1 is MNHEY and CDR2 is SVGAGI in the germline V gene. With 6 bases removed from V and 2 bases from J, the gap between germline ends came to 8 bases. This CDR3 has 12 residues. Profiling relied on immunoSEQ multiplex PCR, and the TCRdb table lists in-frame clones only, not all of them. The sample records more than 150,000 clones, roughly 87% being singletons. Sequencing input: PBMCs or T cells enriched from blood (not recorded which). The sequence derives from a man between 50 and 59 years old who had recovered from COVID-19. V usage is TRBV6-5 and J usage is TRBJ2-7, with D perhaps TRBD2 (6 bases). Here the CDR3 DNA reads TGTGCCAGCAGGCGGGACCCCTACGAGCAGTACTTC. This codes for CASRRDPYEQYF.